This TCR beta chain was identified during a study of OX40 agonist ivuxolimab in advanced cancers. Study results and limitations: Partial responders dosed at 0.1-3.0 mg/kg displayed clonal expansion ranking among the lowest. Some patients who did not respond also had low normalized T-cell clonal expansion.

The data were produced by immunoSEQ multiplex PCR, yet TCRdb's version contains in-frame clones alone and is incomplete. The data hold tens of thousands of clones, with 91% observed a single time. With respect to this clone: What it binds is unknown. Its ends do not fully match the called genes, so a read error is possible.

The CDR3 is made up of 14 amino acids. Germline loops: CDR1 KGHSH, CDR2 LQKENI. This receptor was obtained from an adult with an advanced solid tumor such as melanoma, head and neck, liver or kidney cancer. This chain uses TRBV18 with TRBJ1-2; D uncertain. Here the sequenced sample was CD4+ or CD8+ T cells sorted from blood, taken in a trial of the OX40 agonist ivuxolimab. CDR3 sequence: CASSPPSSLYGHTF. CDR3 DNA sequence: TGTGCCAGCTCACCACCGAGCAGCCTCTATGGCCACACCTTC. The full variable domain, completed using reference TRBV18 and TRBJ1-2, is NAGVMQNPRHLVRRRGQEARLRCSPMKGHSHVYWYRQLPEEGLKFMVYLQKENIIDESGMPKERFSAEFPKEGPSILRIQQVVRGDSAAYFCASSPPSSLYGHTFGSGTRLTVV.